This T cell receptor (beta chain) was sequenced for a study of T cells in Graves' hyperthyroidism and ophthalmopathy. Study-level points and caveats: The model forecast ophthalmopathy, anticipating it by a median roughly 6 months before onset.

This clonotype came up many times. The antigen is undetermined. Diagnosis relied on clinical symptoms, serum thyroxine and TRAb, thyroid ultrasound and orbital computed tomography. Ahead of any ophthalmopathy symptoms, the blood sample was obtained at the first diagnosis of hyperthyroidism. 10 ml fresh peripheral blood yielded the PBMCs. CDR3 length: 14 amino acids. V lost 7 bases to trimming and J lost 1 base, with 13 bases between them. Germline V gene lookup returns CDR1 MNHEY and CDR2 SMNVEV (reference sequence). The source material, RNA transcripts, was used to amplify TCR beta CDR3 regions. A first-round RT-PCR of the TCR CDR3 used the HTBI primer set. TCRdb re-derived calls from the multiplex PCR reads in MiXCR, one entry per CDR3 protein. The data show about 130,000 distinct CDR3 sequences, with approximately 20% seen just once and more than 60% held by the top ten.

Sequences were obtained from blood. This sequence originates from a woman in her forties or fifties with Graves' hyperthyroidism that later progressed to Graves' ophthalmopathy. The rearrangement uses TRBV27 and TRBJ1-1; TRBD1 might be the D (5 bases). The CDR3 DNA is TGTGCCAGCACCACGATCGGGGGGAACACTGAAGCTTTCTTT. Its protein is CASTTIGGNTEAFF.